These 28 T cell receptor beta chains originate from one sample sequenced in a study of blood T cell repertoires in COVID-19. The repertoire was sequenced with immunoSEQ multiplex PCR; TCRdb's copy has only in-frame clones and lacks some. The sample includes fewer than 500,000 clones, 70% to 90% of them seen just once. Sequenced: PBMCs or T cells enriched from blood (not recorded which). Every receptor here comes from a woman in her late teens or twenties with acute COVID-19.

The rearrangement joins TRBV9 to TRBJ2-5, with 12 bases aligning to TRBD2. Trimming took 4 bases from V and 6 from J; bases not matched to a gene: 7. The CDR3 contains 15 residues. Germline V gives CDR1 SGDLS, CDR2 YYNGEE. The CDR3 coding sequence is TGTGCCAGCAGCACCGGACTAGCGGGATATCAGACCCAGTACTTC. Encoded protein: CASSTGLAGYQTQYF.

This clone turned up a few times. The rearrangement joins TRBV11-1 to TRBJ2-2; no clear D. The germline V gene encodes CDR1 SGHAT and CDR2 FQDESV (reference sequence). The V end was cut by 7 bases, the J end by 7 bases, with 10 bases between. The CDR3 runs 12 residues. Here the CDR3 DNA reads TGTGCCAGCACCCACTCGGGCGGGGAGCTGTTTTTT. Translated: CASTHSGGELFF.

This chain joins TRBV29-1 and TRBJ2-7; possibly TRBD1 for D (6 bases). The V end was cut by 7 bases, the J end by 5 bases, with 12 bases between. The CDR3 sequence is 11 residues long. Germline values: CDR1 SQVTM, CDR2 ANQGSEA. The chain's CDR3 is CSARQVHEQYF. As DNA, the CDR3 is TGCAGCGCTCGACAGGTCCACGAGCAGTACTTC.

The rearrangement joins TRBV27 to TRBJ1-1, with 7 nucleotides matching TRBD1. Germline V lookup: CDR1 MNHEY, CDR2 SMNVEV (reference sequence). The junction had 14 bases not matched to a gene; V was cut back by 10 bases and J by 0 bases. The CDR3 loop spans 16 amino acids. Here the CDR3 reads CATSRPGTVMNTEAFF. CDR3 bases: TGTGCCACTTCTAGACCGGGGACAGTGATGAACACTGAAGCTTTCTTT.

The chain couples TRBV10-2 to TRBJ2-1; tentative D call: TRBD2 (6 bases). With 4 bases removed from V and 6 bases from J, the gap between germline ends came to 10 bases. The CDR3 has 13 amino acids. Germline lookup yields CDR1 WSHSY and CDR2 SAAADI. The CDR3 protein is CASSAWEANEQFF. The CDR3 DNA reads as TGCGCCAGCAGTGCGTGGGAGGCCAATGAGCAGTTCTTC.

The genes are TRBV6-5 and TRBJ1-1; D is unresolved. Germline V gene data show CDR1 as MNHEY and CDR2 as SVGAGI. The CDR3 spans 14 residues. The V end lost 6 bases, the J end lost 3 bases, and 14 bases lay between the germline ends. The CDR3 is CASSAQVPDTEAFF. The CDR3 bases are TGTGCCAGCAGCGCTCAGGTGCCTGACACTGAAGCTTTCTTT.

The chain recombines TRBV5-6 with TRBJ2-6, with 8 bases identical to TRBD1. Germline loops: CDR1 SGHDT, CDR2 YYEEEE. This CDR3 contains 17 residues. J gave up 1 base and V 4 bases, and 7 bases lay outside the gene matches. The CDR3 is CASSLPRQGSGANVLTF. DNA of the CDR3: TGTGCCAGCAGCCTACCGCGACAGGGGTCTGGGGCCAACGTCCTGACTTTC.

This chain links TRBV6-5 with TRBJ1-1; no clear D. From germline, CDR1 is MNHEY and CDR2 SVGAGI. V was shortened by 2 bases and J by 8 bases, with 9 bases between the two germline ends. This CDR3 has 12 amino acids. The DNA of the CDR3 is TGTGCCAGCAGTTACGAGTTCCCAGAAGCTTTCTTT. Protein product: CASSYEFPEAFF.

The rearrangement joins TRBV11-2 to TRBJ2-1; 10 bases map to TRBD2. The CDR3 runs to 17 residues. The germline V gene has CDR1 SGHAT and CDR2 FQNNGV. V lost 3 bases, J lost 4 bases, and 9 bases stayed unmatched. The CDR3 sequence is CASSLPASGGPYNEQFF. CDR3 coding DNA: TGTGCCAGCAGCTTGCCCGCTAGCGGGGGCCCTTACAATGAGCAGTTCTTC.

This clone was seen just once. The rearrangement links TRBV11-3 to TRBJ2-4, with D hard to call. V lost 4 bases to trimming and J lost 5 bases, with 9 bases between them. The CDR3 sequence is 13 residues long. CDR1 is SGHNT and CDR2 is YENEEA in the germline V gene. The CDR3 loop reads CASSSPGQNIQYF. DNA for the CDR3: TGTGCCAGCAGCTCCCCTGGCCAAAACATTCAGTACTTC.

The chain is built from TRBV11-2 and TRBJ2-7, with 10 nucleotides matching TRBD1. CDR1 and CDR2 (germline): SGHAT, FQNNGV. With V trimmed by 4 bases and J by 2 bases, 2 bases remained unmatched. This CDR3 has 14 amino acids. The CDR3 nucleotides are TGTGCCAGCAGCTCGGGGACAGGGGCCTACGAGCAGTACTTC. Protein sequence: CASSSGTGAYEQYF.

V usage is TRBV3-1 (or the pseudogene TRBV3-2) and J usage is TRBJ1-2, with D uncertain. Trimming removed 0 bases at V and 5 bases at J, with 10 bases between. The CDR3 runs 14 residues. The germline V gene has CDR1 LGHDT and CDR2 YNNKEL (reference sequence). The CDR3 sequence: CASSQDWAGYGYTF. DNA of the CDR3: TGTGCCAGCAGCCAAGATTGGGCGGGATATGGCTACACCTTC.

Written as DNA, the CDR3 is TGTGCCAGCAGCTTCCTAAGTAGCTGGATCCAAGAGACCCAGTACTTC. Its translation: CASSFLSSWIQETQYF. J is TRBJ2-5 and V is TRBV7-9; the D is unclear. V gave up 3 bases and J gave up 1 base, with 15 bases separating them. The CDR3 covers 16 residues. The germline V gene has CDR1 SEHNR and CDR2 FQNEAQ (reference sequence).

The chain combines TRBV7-8 with TRBJ2-7; weak D call: TRBD2 (5 bases). CDR3 length: 15 residues. Looked up from germline, CDR1 is SGHVS and CDR2 is FQNEAQ. V was pared by 5 bases and J by 0 bases, with 14 bases between. The CDR3, as DNA: TGTGCCAGCAGCGCGTCCCGGGATCCCTCCTACGAGCAGTACTTC. It encodes CASSASRDPSYEQYF.

V is TRBV9 and J is TRBJ2-1; D might be TRBD2 (5 bases). Per germline, CDR1 SGDLS and CDR2 YYNGEE. Trimming left V 3 bases short and J 6 bases short, with 13 bases between. The CDR3 covers 14 residues. The CDR3 DNA reads as TGTGCCAGCAGCGCTGTCGGGATTAGCAATGAGCAGTTCTTC. As protein: CASSAVGISNEQFF. Supplemented by reference TRBV9 and TRBJ2-1, the full variable domain reads DSGVTQTPKHLITATGQRVTLRCSPRSGDLSVYWYQQSLDQGLQFLIQYYNGEERAKGNILERFSAQQFPDLHSELNLSSLELGDSALYFCASSAVGISNEQFFGPGTRLTVL.

The chain has TRBV7-9 and TRBJ2-1; the match to TRBD2 covers 8 bases. CDR1 and CDR2 (germline): SEHNR, FQNEAQ (reference sequence). After removal of 5 bases from V and 0 bases from J, the junction contained 9 bases not matched to a gene. The CDR3 spans 17 residues. In nucleotides, the CDR3 is TGTGCCAGCAGCGACGGGGGCGGGGGGACCTCCTACAATGAGCAGTTCTTC. As protein: CASSDGGGGTSYNEQFF.

The sample holds one count of this clone. This specimen includes other DNA sequences encoding the same CDR3. V is TRBV19 and J is TRBJ1-1, with TRBD1 as a possible D gene (5 bases). This CDR3 has 14 residues. Trimming left V 2 bases short and J 0 bases short, with 7 bases between. Germline V lookup: CDR1 LNHDA, CDR2 SQIVND (reference sequence). CDR3 residues: CASSIRGLNTEAFF. Here the CDR3 DNA reads TGTGCCAGTAGTATAAGGGGTTTGAACACTGAAGCTTTCTTT.

The chain uses TRBV19 and TRBJ2-4, with 9 bases aligning to TRBD2. Losses at the gene ends were 6 bases for V and 9 bases for J; bases not matched to a gene: 6. The CDR3 totals 13 residues. CDR1 and CDR2 from the germline V gene are LNHDA and SQIVND (reference sequence). The CDR3 DNA sequence: TGTGCCAGTAGGGTAGCGGGAGCTGTCATTCAGTACTTC. As protein: CASRVAGAVIQYF.

The J gene is TRBJ1-5, the V gene TRBV24-1, with TRBD1 matching 9 bases. From germline, CDR1 is KGHDR and CDR2 SFDVKD. With V trimmed by 3 bases and J by 4 bases, 6 bases remained unmatched. The CDR3 has 16 amino acids. CDR3 region: CATSDTGTGLNQPQHF. The CDR3 nucleotides read TGTGCCACCAGTGATACCGGGACAGGGCTGAATCAGCCCCAGCATTTT.

This clone was seen only once. The chain recombines TRBV3-1 (or the pseudogene TRBV3-2) with TRBJ2-5, with a weak D call TRBD1 (6 bases). Between the trimmed V and J ends, which lost 4 bases and 3 bases, there was a span of 21 bases. The CDR3 length is 17 residues. Per the germline V gene, CDR1 is LGHDT and CDR2 is YNNKEL (reference sequence). For the CDR3, the DNA is TGTGCCAGCAGCCGAATGCAGGGTCAGGGGATGGAAGAGACCCAGTACTTC. This encodes CASSRMQGQGMEETQYF.

The chain recombines TRBV6-2 or TRBV6-3 with TRBJ1-2; no firm D call. V lost 2 bases and J lost 0, with 4 bases in between. Germline loops: CDR1 MNHEY, CDR2 SVGEGT. This CDR3 region has 13 residues. The CDR3 protein is CASSYPANYGYTF. The DNA for the CDR3 is TGTGCCAGCAGTTACCCGGCTAACTATGGCTACACCTTC.

This sequence joins TRBV6-5 and TRBJ1-2; possibly TRBD1 for D (6 bases). The CDR3 runs 14 residues. Germline CDR1 MNHEY, CDR2 SVGAGI. With 7 bases removed from V and 6 bases from J, the gap between germline ends came to 18 bases. The chain's CDR3 is CASTLSSGGDGYTF. CDR3 DNA sequence: TGTGCCAGCACCCTATCGTCGGGGGGCGATGGCTACACCTTC.

The J gene is TRBJ1-2, the V gene TRBV7-9; D is perhaps TRBD1 (6 bases). CDR1 is SEHNR, CDR2 FQNEAQ, per germline (reference sequence). With 2 bases removed from V and 2 bases from J, the gap between germline ends came to 12 bases. The CDR3 length is 15 residues. CDR3 sequence (DNA): TGTGCCAGCAGCTTATCAGGGGCCGGAAACTATGGCTACACCTTC. Amino acid sequence: CASSLSGAGNYGYTF.

The chain employs TRBV25-1 and TRBJ1-2; D possibly corresponds to TRBD1 (6 bases). CDR1 and CDR2 (germline): MGHDK, SYGVNS. With 3 bases removed from V and 4 bases from J, the gap between germline ends came to 18 bases. The CDR3 spans 16 residues. CDR3 loop: CASSEISRGNSYGYTF. The CDR3 DNA is TGTGCCAGCAGTGAGATCTCCAGGGGAAATAGCTATGGCTACACCTTC.

The chain recombines TRBV12-3 or TRBV12-4 with TRBJ2-7, with D perhaps matching TRBD1 (6 bases). The V end lost 3 bases, the J end lost 5 bases, and 11 bases lay between the germline ends. This CDR3 region has 13 residues. This chain's CDR3 is CASSLNRAHEQYF. In DNA, the CDR3 is TGTGCCAGCAGTTTGAACAGGGCTCACGAGCAGTACTTC.

The chain recombines TRBV10-3 with TRBJ2-2, with 7 bases that match TRBD1. J was trimmed by 6 bases and V by 6 bases; bases with no gene match: 4. Germline V gives CDR1 ENHRY, CDR2 SYGVKD. The CDR3 contains 13 residues. CDR3: CAIRRQGPGELFF. The CDR3 DNA is TGTGCCATCAGGAGACAGGGCCCCGGGGAGCTGTTTTTT.

This clone has just one count. The rearrangement links TRBV27 to TRBJ2-5, with a possible D match to TRBD2 (5 bases). From germline, CDR1 is MNHEY and CDR2 SMNVEV (reference sequence). The CDR3 runs 14 residues. V was clipped by 0 bases and J by 4 bases, with 9 bases between them. This chain's CDR3 is CASSLSSGRETQYF. As DNA, the CDR3 is TGTGCCAGCAGTTTATCGTCGGGGAGAGAGACCCAGTACTTC.

This chain uses TRBV11-2 with TRBJ2-2; perhaps TRBD1 as D (6 bases). V was pared by 5 bases and J by 3 bases, with 13 bases between. The CDR3 is 15 residues long. The germline CDR1 and CDR2 sequences are SGHAT and FQNNGV. The CDR3 region is CASSPTGYYTGELFF. CDR3 nucleotide sequence: TGTGCCAGCAGCCCTACAGGGTACTACACCGGGGAGCTGTTTTTT.